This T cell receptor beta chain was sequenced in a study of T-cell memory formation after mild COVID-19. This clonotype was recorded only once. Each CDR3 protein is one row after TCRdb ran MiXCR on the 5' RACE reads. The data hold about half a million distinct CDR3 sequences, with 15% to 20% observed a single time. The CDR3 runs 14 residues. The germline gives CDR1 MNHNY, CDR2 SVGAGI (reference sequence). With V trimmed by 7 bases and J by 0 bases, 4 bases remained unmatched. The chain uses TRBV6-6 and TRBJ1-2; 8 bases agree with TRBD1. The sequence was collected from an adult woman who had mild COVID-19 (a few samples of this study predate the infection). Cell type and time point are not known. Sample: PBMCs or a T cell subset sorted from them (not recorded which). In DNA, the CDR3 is TGTGCCAGCACCGGACAGGGTGCTAACTATGGCTACACCTTC. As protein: CASTGQGANYGYTF.